Listed here is a single T cell receptor (beta chain). This clonotype was observed a few times. The target of this receptor is not known. It has no much larger one-base neighbor in the sample; base qualities were not kept. CDR1 and CDR2 (SGHTA, FQGNSA) derive from the germline V gene. V was cut back by 5 bases and J by 4 bases, leaving a gap of 8 bases between them. There are 13 amino acids in the CDR3, from cysteine to phenylalanine inclusive. The sequence is cut down to CDR3 DNA, 39 bases in frame from base 1. The record originates from a study of T-cell memory formation after mild COVID-19 (dated by TCRdb to the early 2020s). General notes on the study: Most TCR sequence clusters were specific to one of the two donors. Longitudinal TCRalpha and TCRbeta repertoire sequencing tracked T-cell clones expanding and contracting after mild COVID-19 in a couple of donors. Two young, previously healthy adult volunteers, one female and one male, were included in the cohort.

Results and caveats for the whole study, not just this receptor: Only a couple of mild cases were covered in the study, and larger cohorts including severe cases with pre-infection samples were considered necessary. Balanced CD4/CD8 phenotypes were observed for clones contracting from day 15 to 85, whereas a bias towards CD4+ was observed for a second wave of clones expanding from day 15 to 37. Contracting CD4+ clones were located mainly in the CM and EM memory subsets, whereas CD8+ clones were found to be enriched in EMRA. Whether the second-wave clones peaking on day 37 were SARS-CoV-2 specific was not confirmed. Some responding clones were found in pre-infection memory, which suggests that pre-existing cross-reactive memory T cells took part in the SARS-CoV-2 response.

Ficoll-Paque density gradient centrifugation was the method used to isolate PBMCs. Data came from an Illumina NovaSeq 6000. TCRalpha and TCRbeta cDNA libraries were constructed by 5'RACE with constant-segment primers, with sample barcodes and unique molecular identifiers being introduced. RNA was extracted from every sample with Trizol reagent. Library amplification was performed in two PCR steps, and a second sample barcode and Illumina TruSeq adapters were introduced in the second step. Sequencing of libraries was performed on an Illumina NovaSeq with 2 x 150 bp paired-end reads. The authors processed their data as follows. The reads were demultiplexed and collapsed into UMI-guided consensus sequences using migec v1.2.7. Using mixcr v2.1.11, the UMI consensuses were aligned to TRA and TRB V and J templates and assembled into clonotypes. A clonotype was counted as expanded or contracted only when both edgeR and NoisET called the clonotype significant, with the noise models trained on biological replicates. edgeR calls used a false discovery rate-adjusted p below 0.01 and a log2 fold-change threshold of 1. As an exploratory analysis of dynamics, PCA with hierarchical clustering was applied to max-normalized trajectories of the 1000 most abundant clonotypes. The CD4 or CD8 phenotype of responding clones was assigned using the separately sequenced CD4+ and CD8+ repertoires. TCRdb passed the public sequencing reads through fastp at Q25 and MiXCR, retaining productive beta sequences. Under each unique CDR3 protein, matching rows form one entry showing the most common genes and DNA. These V and J calls are TCRdb output, not the study's own analysis. Here the sample has roughly 450,000 distinct CDR3 sequences; 15% to 20% occur a single time. 9% to 15% of the sample is held by the ten biggest clonotypes.

The TCR originated in an adult woman who had mild COVID-19 (a few samples of this study predate the infection). The sample titles of this study are shuffled in the database, so cell type and time point are left out; the donor was told from shared clones. The sequence joins TRBV7-2 to TRBJ2-2, with the D call tentatively TRBD1 or TRBD2, each fitting 5 bases. Sample: PBMCs or a T cell subset sorted from them (not recorded which). The CDR3 corresponds to CASSAGTTGELFF. The DNA sequence follows: TGTGCCAGCAGCGCCGGGACCACCGGGGAGCTGTTTTTT.